These 10 T cell receptor beta chains were all obtained from the same sample, sequenced in a study of blood T cell dynamics during melanoma immunotherapy. The assay was immunoSEQ multiplex PCR, and TCRdb's table has in-frame clones only and misses some. The data show some 11,000 clones, around four fifths seen once. Time point in this sample: pre-treatment baseline. Sequencing was performed on blood, taken from a patient treated with checkpoint blockade. The receptor set was obtained from a human donor with melanoma.

This sequence joins TRBV7-9 and TRBJ2-1; unclear D gene. Germline V gene sequence: CDR1 SEHNR, CDR2 FQNEAQ (reference sequence). The CDR3 contains 12 residues. V lost 5 bases and J lost 6, with 8 bases in between. The chain's CDR3 is CASSDPSNEQFF. CDR3 DNA: TGTGCCAGCAGCGATCCTAGCAATGAGCAGTTCTTC.

The chain joins TRBV5-4 to TRBJ2-7, with 7 bases matching TRBD1. Trimming took 4 bases from V and 5 from J; bases not matched to a gene: 3. CDR1 SGHNT and CDR2 YYREEE come from the germline V gene (reference sequence). The CDR3 is 12 residues long. CDR3 coding DNA: TGTGCCAGCAGCGACAGGGTCAACGAGCAGTACTTC. This translates into CASSDRVNEQYF.

The rearrangement uses TRBV19 and TRBJ1-1, with 7 positions matching TRBD1. The germline V gene encodes CDR1 LNHDA and CDR2 SQIVND (reference sequence). This CDR3 has 14 amino acids. Trimming removed 1 base from V and 6 bases from J; junction bases left unmatched: 5. The CDR3 nucleotides are TGTGCCAGTAGTATAGGACAGGGTCGAGCTGAAGCTTTCTTT. This gives the protein CASSIGQGRAEAFF.

This clone is classed as hyperexpanded (1% or more). The chain couples TRBV5-6 to TRBJ1-2; 7 bases line up with TRBD1. This CDR3 spans 14 amino acids. CDR1 and CDR2 (germline): SGHDT, YYEEEE. V lost 4 bases, J lost 6 bases, and 9 bases stayed unmatched. The CDR3 sequence: CASSTSLGGDGYTF. The CDR3 coding sequence is TGTGCCAGCAGCACTTCCCTAGGGGGCGATGGCTACACCTTC.

The rearrangement links TRBV7-9 to TRBJ1-2; a possible D gene is TRBD1 (5 bases). CDR3 size: 15 residues. Looked up from germline, CDR1 is SEHNR and CDR2 is FQNEAQ (reference sequence). V was cut by 2 bases and J by 0 bases, with 10 bases left in between. In DNA form, the CDR3 reads TGTGCCAGCAGCTTACAGGGAGGGCCTAACTATGGCTACACCTTC. This translates into CASSLQGGPNYGYTF.

This clone showed up just a few times. V is TRBV27 and J is TRBJ1-1; tentatively, D is TRBD1 (5 bases). Germline V gene data show CDR1 as MNHEY and CDR2 as SMNVEV (reference sequence). CDR3 length equals 15 residues. V dropped 5 bases and J dropped 1 base, with 14 bases sitting between them. The CDR3 protein is CASSPPRTWNTEAFF. As DNA, the CDR3 is TGTGCCAGCAGTCCCCCTCGGACATGGAACACTGAAGCTTTCTTT.

The chain combines TRBV13 with TRBJ1-3; tentative D call: TRBD1 (6 bases). V was pared by 4 bases and J by 8 bases, with 15 bases between. The CDR3 has 14 residues. Germline V gives CDR1 PRHDT, CDR2 FYEKMQ (reference sequence). This CDR3 reads CASSSQGKTYTIYF. DNA for the CDR3: TGTGCCAGCAGCTCTCAGGGGAAAACCTACACCATATATTTT.

Remarks on this clone: Other DNA sequences of this sample code for an identical CDR3. The chain uses TRBV7-2 and TRBJ1-2; D is unresolved. V lost 4 bases to trimming and J lost 4 bases, with 13 bases between them. CDR3 length: 14 amino acids. CDR1 is SGHTA, CDR2 FQGNSA, per germline. CDR3 residues: CASSSLRGTYGYTF. The CDR3 DNA is TGTGCCAGCAGCTCTCTACGGGGTACCTATGGCTACACCTTC.

The chain carries TRBV6-1 and TRBJ2-1; 10 bases match TRBD1. J gave up 2 bases and V 10 bases, and 8 bases lay outside the gene matches. The CDR3 spans 15 residues. Germline V CDR1 and CDR2: MNHNS, SASEGT. The DNA for the CDR3 is TGTGCCACCCTACCTGGACAGGGGGCCTACAATGAGCAGTTCTTC. Translation gives CATLPGQGAYNEQFF.

The chain links TRBV9 to TRBJ1-1; 7 bases are a match to TRBD1. This CDR3 has 14 amino acids. Germline trimming cut 4 bases from V and 4 bases from J; bases unmatched to any gene: 7. In germline, CDR1 is SGDLS, CDR2 YYNGEE. The CDR3 spells CASSPRQGITEAFF. The DNA for the CDR3 is TGTGCCAGCAGCCCGCGACAGGGTATCACTGAAGCTTTCTTT.